This TCR beta chain was observed in a study of radiotherapy plus CTLA-4 blockade in lung cancer. This CDR3 has 15 residues. V was pared by 6 bases and J by 10 bases, with 24 bases between. Germline CDR1 reads MDHEN; CDR2 reads SYDVKM. Study results and limitations: In blood, tumor-derived TCR clones expanded after radiotherapy plus ipilimumab.

This clone was detected only once. No antigen is known for it. This table comes from immunoSEQ multiplex PCR, and its TCRdb copy is limited to in-frame clones, with some not included. The sample lists roughly 97,000 clones, 65% to 85% occurring once. The TCR was taken from a human donor with non-small cell lung cancer who had a partial response to radiotherapy plus ipilimumab. Some clones in this sample may be carry-over from other donors' samples. The chain recombines TRBV28 with TRBJ1-2; no clear D. The sequenced sample was peripheral blood, obtained from a patient treated with radiotherapy plus ipilimumab. The CDR3 region is CASSNTVKQVWYYTF. CDR3 in DNA: TGTGCCAGCAGCAATACCGTAAAACAAGTTTGGTACTACACCTTC.